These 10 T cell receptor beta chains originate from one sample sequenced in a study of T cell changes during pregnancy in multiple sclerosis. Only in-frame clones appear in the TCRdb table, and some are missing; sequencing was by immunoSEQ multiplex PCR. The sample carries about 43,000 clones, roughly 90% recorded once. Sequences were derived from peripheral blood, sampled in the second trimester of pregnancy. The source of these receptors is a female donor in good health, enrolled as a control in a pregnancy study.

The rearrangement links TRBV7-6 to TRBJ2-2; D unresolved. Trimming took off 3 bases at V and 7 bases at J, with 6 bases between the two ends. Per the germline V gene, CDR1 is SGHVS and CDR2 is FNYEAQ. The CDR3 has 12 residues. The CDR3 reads CASSFSRGELFF. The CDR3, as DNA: TGTGCCAGCAGCTTTAGTCGCGGGGAGCTGTTTTTT.

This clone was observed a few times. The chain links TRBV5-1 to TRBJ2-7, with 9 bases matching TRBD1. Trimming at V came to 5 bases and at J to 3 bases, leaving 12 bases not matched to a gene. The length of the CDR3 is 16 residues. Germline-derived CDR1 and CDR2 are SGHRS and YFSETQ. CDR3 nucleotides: TGCGCCAGCAGACCCCGGGACAGGGCCATTAACTACGAGCAGTACTTC. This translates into CASRPRDRAINYEQYF.

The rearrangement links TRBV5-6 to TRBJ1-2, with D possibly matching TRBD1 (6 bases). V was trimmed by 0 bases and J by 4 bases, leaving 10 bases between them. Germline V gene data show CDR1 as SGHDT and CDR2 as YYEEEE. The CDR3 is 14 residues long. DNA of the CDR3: TGTGCCAGCAGCTTGGGTACAGGGATCTATGGCTACACCTTC. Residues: CASSLGTGIYGYTF.

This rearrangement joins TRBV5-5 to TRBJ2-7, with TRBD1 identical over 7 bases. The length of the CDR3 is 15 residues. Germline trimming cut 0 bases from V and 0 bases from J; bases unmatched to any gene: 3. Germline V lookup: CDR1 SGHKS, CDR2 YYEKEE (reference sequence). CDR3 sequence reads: CASSLGTGSSYEQYF. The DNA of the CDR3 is TGTGCCAGCAGCTTGGGGACAGGTTCCTCCTACGAGCAGTACTTC.

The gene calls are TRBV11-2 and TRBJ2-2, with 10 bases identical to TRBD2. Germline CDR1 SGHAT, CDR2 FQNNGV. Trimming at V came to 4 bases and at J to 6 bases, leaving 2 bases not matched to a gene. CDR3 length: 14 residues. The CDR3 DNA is TGTGCCAGCAGCTCCCTAGCGGGAGCCGGGGAGCTGTTTTTT. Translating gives CASSSLAGAGELFF. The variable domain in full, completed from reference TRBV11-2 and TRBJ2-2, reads EAGVAQSPRYKIIEKRQSVAFWCNPISGHATLYWYQQILGQGPKLLIQFQNNGVVDDSQLPKDRFSAERLKGVDSTLKIQPAKLEDSAVYLCASSSLAGAGELFFGEGSRLTVL.

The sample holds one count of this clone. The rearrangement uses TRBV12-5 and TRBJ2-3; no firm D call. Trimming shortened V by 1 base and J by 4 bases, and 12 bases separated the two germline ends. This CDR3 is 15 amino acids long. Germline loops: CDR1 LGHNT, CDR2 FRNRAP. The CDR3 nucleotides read TGTGCTAGTGGTTTGGGCCCAGGCCCCGCAGATACGCAGTATTTT. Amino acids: CASGLGPGPADTQYF.

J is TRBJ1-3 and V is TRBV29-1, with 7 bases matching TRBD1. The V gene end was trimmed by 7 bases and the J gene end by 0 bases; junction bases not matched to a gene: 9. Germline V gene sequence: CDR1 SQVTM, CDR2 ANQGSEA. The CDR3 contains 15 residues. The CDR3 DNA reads TGCAGCGCAACAACAGGGGCAAGCTCTGGAAACACCATATATTTT. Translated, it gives CSATTGASSGNTIYF. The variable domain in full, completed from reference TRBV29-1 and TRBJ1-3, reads SAVISQKPSRDICQRGTSLTIQCQVDSQVTMMFWYRQQPGQSLTLIATANQGSEATYESGFVIDKFPISRPNLTFSTLTVSNMSPEDSSIYLCSATTGASSGNTIYFGEGSWLTVV.

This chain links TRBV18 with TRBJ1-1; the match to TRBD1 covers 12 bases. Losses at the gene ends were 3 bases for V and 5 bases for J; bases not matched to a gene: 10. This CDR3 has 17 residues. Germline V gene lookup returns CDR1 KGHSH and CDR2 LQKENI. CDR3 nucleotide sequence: TGTGCCAGCTCACCCAGGGACAGGGGGCGAGGAAAAACTGAAGCTTTCTTT. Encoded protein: CASSPRDRGRGKTEAFF.

The CDR3 DNA reads TGTGCCAGTAGGGTACGGGGACTCTCCTACGAGCAGTACTTC. Its translation is CASRVRGLSYEQYF. V is TRBV19 and J is TRBJ2-7, with D perhaps TRBD2 (6 bases). Trimming removed 6 bases at V and 0 bases at J, with 12 bases between. The CDR3 sequence is 14 residues long. The germline V gene has CDR1 LNHDA and CDR2 SQIVND (reference sequence).

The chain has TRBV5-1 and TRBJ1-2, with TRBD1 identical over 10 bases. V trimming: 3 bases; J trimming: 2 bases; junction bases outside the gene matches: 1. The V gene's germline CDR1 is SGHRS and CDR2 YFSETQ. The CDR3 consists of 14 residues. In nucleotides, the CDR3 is TGCGCCAGCAGCTCGACAGGGGGCAACTATGGCTACACCTTC. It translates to CASSSTGGNYGYTF. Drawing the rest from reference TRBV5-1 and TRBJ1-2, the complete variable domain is KAGVTQTPRYLIKTRGQQVTLSCSPISGHRSVSWYQQTPGQGLQFLFEYFSETQRNKGNFPGRFSGRQFSNSRSEMNVSTLELGDSALYLCASSSTGGNYGYTFGSGTRLTVV.